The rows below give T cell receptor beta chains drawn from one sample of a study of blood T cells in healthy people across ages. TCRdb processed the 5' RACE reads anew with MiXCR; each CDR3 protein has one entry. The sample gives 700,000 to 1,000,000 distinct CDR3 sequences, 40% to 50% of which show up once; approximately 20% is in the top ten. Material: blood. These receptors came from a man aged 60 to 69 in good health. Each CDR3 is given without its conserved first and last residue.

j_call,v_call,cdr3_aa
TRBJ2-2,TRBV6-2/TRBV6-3,ASSYNRGRAGELF
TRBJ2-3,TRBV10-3,AAAGKADTQY
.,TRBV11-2,ASRISGQHEQY
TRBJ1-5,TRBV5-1,ASSWVGGRNQPQH
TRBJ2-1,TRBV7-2,ASSGRTGGLYNEQF
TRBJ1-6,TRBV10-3,AISGSHGVPLH
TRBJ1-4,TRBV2,ASSDYGQGLEKLF
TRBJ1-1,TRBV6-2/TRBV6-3,ASLGRTDNTEAF
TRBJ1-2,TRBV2,ASSEQGSDGYT
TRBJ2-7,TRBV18,ASSPPSRGNEQY